A selection of T cell receptor beta chains follows, all from one sample in a study of post-analysis software for immune sequencing data. TCRdb re-called the PCR reads through MiXCR, storing one row per CDR3 protein. The sample lists roughly 620,000 distinct CDR3 sequences, 40% to 50% occurring once. Material for sequencing was blood. The receptor set was obtained from a girl under 18 with multiple sclerosis. Each CDR3 is given with its conserved first and last residue. Fields, in order: D gene, J gene, clone size, V gene, CDR3 protein, CDR3 DNA. The D gene is left open where the match is weak. Not every row has a clone size; where given, it reads once, few, many or a size class.

>-|TRBJ2-7|few|TRBV2
CASMPGPYEQYF
TGTGCCAGCATGCCAGGGCCCTACGAGCAGTACTTC
>TRBD2|TRBJ2-7|-|TRBV4-1
CASSQEGLAGPSYEQYF
TGCGCCAGCAGCCAAGAGGGACTAGCGGGACCCTCCTACGAGCAGTACTTC
>-|TRBJ2-7|-|TRBV10-3
CAISEFGGGQYEQYF
TGTGCCATCAGTGAGTTTGGGGGAGGCCAGTACGAGCAGTACTTC
>TRBD2|TRBJ2-7|-|TRBV20-1
CSAGSYPGYGTSVYEQYF
TGCAGTGCTGGGTCTTATCCCGGTTATGGGACTAGCGTCTACGAGCAGTACTTC
>-|TRBJ2-7|-|TRBV9
CASSSGGELYEQYF
TGTGCCAGCAGTTCGGGGGGCGAACTCTACGAGCAGTACTTC
>-|TRBJ2-3|once|TRBV6-5
CASSYRLTDTQYF
TGTGCCAGCAGTTACAGGCTCACAGATACGCAGTATTTT
>TRBD1|TRBJ2-5|-|TRBV20-1
CSARRGRETQYF
TGCAGTGCTAGGAGGGGGCGAGAGACCCAGTACTTC
>TRBD1|TRBJ2-4|-|TRBV24-1
CATSDGDRGANIQYF
TGTGCCACCAGTGATGGGGACAGGGGAGCGAACATTCAGTACTTC
>-|TRBJ2-3|few|TRBV5-1
CASSLSTALGSYTQYF
TGCGCCAGCAGCTTGTCAACAGCTTTGGGTTCCTATACGCAGTATTTT
>-|TRBJ2-5|few|TRBV15
CATSTESSSQTQYF
TGTGCCACCAGCACCGAATCTAGCTCCCAGACCCAGTACTTC
>-|TRBJ2-1|-|TRBV29-1
CSVDRQFTNEQFF
TGCAGCGTTGACAGACAGTTTACAAATGAGCAGTTCTTC
>TRBD1|TRBJ1-4|-|TRBV7-2
CASSYDRATNEKLFF
TGTGCCAGCAGCTACGACAGGGCAACTAATGAAAAACTGTTTTTT
>TRBD1|TRBJ2-1|-|TRBV6-5
CASGGWQGANNEQFF
TGTGCCAGCGGCGGGTGGCAGGGGGCCAACAATGAGCAGTTCTTC
>TRBD2|TRBJ2-4|-|TRBV7-9
CASSLPYGTGGLAGAGEQYF
TGTGCCAGCAGCTTACCGTACGGGACGGGGGGACTAGCGGGAGCAGGAGAGCAGTACTTC
>-|TRBJ2-2|-|TRBV10-3
CAISPGGSGTGELFF
TGTGCCATCAGCCCCGGCGGGTCTGGAACCGGGGAGCTGTTTTTT
>-|TRBJ2-6|-|TRBV5-1
CASSLYGSGGANVLTF
TGCGCCAGCAGCCTCTATGGGAGCGGTGGGGCCAACGTCCTGACTTTC
>-|TRBJ2-1|few|TRBV20-1
CSARGSEVRNEQFF
TGCAGTGCTAGAGGTTCGGAGGTTAGGAATGAGCAGTTCTTC
>TRBD2|TRBJ2-3|-|TRBV4-1
CASSRSGLADTQYF
TGCGCCAGCAGCCGTTCCGGACTAGCAGATACGCAGTATTTT